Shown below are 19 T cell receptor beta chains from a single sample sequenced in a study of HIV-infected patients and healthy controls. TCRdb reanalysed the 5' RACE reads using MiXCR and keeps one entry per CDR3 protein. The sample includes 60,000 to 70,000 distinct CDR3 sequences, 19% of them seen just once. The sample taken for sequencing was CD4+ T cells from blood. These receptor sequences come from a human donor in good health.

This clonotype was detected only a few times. The chain's CDR3 is CATSPRGVDTDTQYF. DNA for the CDR3: TGTGCCACCAGCCCCCGCGGAGTCGACACAGATACGCAGTATTTT. The chain recombines TRBV15 with TRBJ2-3; D is unresolved. The CDR3 runs to 15 residues. Between the trimmed V and J ends, which lost 5 bases and 2 bases, there was a span of 14 bases. The V gene's germline CDR1 is LNHNV and CDR2 YYDKDF (reference sequence).

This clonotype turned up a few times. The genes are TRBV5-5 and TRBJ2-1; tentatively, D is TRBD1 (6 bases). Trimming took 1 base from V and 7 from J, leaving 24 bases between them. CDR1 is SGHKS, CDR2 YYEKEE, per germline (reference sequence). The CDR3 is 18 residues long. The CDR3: CASSLFFSGGAKGNEQFF. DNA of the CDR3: TGTGCCAGCAGCTTGTTTTTTTCTGGGGGCGCGAAGGGGAATGAGCAGTTCTTC.

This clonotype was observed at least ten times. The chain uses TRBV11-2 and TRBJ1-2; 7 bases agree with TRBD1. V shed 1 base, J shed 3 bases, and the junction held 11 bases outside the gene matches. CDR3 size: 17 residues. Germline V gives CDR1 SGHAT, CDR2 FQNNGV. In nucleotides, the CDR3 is TGTGCCAGCAGCTTAGGCGGAGGATTAGGGGGCGACTATGGCTACACCTTC. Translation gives CASSLGGGLGGDYGYTF.

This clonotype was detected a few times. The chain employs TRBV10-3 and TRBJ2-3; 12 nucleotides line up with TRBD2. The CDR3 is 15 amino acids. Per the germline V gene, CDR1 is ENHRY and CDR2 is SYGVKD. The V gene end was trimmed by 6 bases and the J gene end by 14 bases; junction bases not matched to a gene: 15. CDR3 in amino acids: CAISPGLAGISVTYF. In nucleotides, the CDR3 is TGTGCCATCAGCCCCGGACTAGCGGGAATATCCGTCACGTATTTT.

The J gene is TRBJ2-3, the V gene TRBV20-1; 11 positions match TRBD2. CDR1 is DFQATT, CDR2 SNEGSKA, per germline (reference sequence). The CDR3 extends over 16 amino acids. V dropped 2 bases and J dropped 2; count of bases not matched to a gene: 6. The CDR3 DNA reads TGCAGTGCTAGAATAGCGGGAGGGCCGACCACAGATACGCAGTATTTT. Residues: CSARIAGGPTTDTQYF.

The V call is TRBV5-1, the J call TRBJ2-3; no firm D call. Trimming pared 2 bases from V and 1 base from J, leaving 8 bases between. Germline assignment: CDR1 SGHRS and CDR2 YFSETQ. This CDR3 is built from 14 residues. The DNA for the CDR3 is TGCGCCAGCAGCTTCCCGGACGGCACAGATACGCAGTATTTT. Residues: CASSFPDGTDTQYF. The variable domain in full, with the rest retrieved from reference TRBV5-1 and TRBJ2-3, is KAGVTQTPRYLIKTRGQQVTLSCSPISGHRSVSWYQQTPGQGLQFLFEYFSETQRNKGNFPGRFSGRQFSNSRSEMNVSTLELGDSALYLCASSFPDGTDTQYFGPGTRLTVL.

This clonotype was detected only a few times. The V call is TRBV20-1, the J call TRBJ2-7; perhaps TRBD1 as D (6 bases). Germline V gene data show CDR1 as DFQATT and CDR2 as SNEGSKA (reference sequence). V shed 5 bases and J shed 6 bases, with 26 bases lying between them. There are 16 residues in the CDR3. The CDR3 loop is CSASPVGQQGFGEQYF. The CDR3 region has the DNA TGCAGTGCTTCGCCGGTCGGGCAGCAGGGGTTTGGCGAGCAGTACTTC.

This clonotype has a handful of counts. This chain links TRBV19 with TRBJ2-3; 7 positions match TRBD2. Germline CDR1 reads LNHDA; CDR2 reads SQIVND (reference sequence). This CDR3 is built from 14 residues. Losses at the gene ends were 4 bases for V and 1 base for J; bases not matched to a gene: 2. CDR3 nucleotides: TGTGCCAGTAGTACCAGCGGGGGCACAGATACGCAGTATTTT. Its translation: CASSTSGGTDTQYF.

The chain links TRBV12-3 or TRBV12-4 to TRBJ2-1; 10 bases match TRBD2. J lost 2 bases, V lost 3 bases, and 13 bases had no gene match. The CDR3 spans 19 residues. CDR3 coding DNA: TGTGCCAGCAGTTTGTTCACTGCTAGCGGGGGACGACCCTACAATGAGCAGTTCTTC. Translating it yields CASSLFTASGGRPYNEQFF.

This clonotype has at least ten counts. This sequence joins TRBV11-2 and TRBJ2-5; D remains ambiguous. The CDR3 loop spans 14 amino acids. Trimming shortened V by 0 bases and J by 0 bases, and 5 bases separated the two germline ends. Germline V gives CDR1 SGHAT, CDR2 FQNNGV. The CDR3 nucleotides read TGTGCCAGCAGCTTAGACGCATACCAAGAGACCCAGTACTTC. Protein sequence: CASSLDAYQETQYF.

The CDR3 DNA reads as TGCGCCAGCAGCTTCTTCAGATACCCGATGTCTAACTATGGCTACACCTTC. Its protein product is CASSFFRYPMSNYGYTF. This chain connects TRBV5-1 to TRBJ1-2; D gene unclear. Deletions cut 2 bases from V and 0 bases from J, with 17 bases between. This CDR3 is 17 amino acids long. The V gene's germline CDR1 is SGHRS and CDR2 YFSETQ. Together with reference TRBV5-1 and TRBJ1-2, the CDR3 gives the full variable domain: KAGVTQTPRYLIKTRGQQVTLSCSPISGHRSVSWYQQTPGQGLQFLFEYFSETQRNKGNFPGRFSGRQFSNSRSEMNVSTLELGDSALYLCASSFFRYPMSNYGYTFGSGTRLTVV.

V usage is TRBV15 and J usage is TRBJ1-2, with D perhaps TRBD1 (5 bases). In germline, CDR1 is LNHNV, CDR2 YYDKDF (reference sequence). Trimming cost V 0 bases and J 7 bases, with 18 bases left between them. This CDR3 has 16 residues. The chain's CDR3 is CATSRDRQGGSSGYTF. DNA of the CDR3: TGTGCCACCAGCAGAGATAGGCAGGGAGGGAGTTCTGGCTACACCTTC.

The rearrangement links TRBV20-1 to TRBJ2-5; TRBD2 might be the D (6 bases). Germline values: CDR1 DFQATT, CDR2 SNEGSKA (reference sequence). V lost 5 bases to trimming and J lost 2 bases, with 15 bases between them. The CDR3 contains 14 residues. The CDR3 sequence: CSAFRRGDQETQYF. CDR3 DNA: TGCAGTGCTTTTAGGCGGGGAGATCAAGAGACCCAGTACTTC.

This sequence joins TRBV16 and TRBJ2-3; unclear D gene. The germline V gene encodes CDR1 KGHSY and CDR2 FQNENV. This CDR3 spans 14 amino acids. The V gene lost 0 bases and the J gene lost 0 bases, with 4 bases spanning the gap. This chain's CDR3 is CASSQSESTDTQYF. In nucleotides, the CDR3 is TGTGCCAGCAGCCAATCTGAGAGCACAGATACGCAGTATTTT.

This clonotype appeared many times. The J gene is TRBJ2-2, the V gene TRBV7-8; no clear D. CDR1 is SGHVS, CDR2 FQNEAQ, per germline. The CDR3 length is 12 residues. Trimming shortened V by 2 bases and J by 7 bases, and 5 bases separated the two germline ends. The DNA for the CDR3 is TGTGCCAGCAGCTTAAAGGGCGGGGAGCTGTTTTTT. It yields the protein CASSLKGGELFF.

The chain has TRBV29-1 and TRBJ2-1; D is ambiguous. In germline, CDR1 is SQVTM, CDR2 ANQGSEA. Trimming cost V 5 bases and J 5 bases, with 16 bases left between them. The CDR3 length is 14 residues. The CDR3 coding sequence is TGCAGCGTTCTCCACCATGCCACGAACAATGAGCAGTTCTTC. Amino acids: CSVLHHATNNEQFF.

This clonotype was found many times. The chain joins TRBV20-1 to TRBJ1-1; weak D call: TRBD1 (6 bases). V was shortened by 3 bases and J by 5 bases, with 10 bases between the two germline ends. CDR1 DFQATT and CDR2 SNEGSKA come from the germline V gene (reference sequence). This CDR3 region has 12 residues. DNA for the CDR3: TGCAGTGCTAGTCAGGGGAGGACTGAAGCTTTCTTT. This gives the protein CSASQGRTEAFF.

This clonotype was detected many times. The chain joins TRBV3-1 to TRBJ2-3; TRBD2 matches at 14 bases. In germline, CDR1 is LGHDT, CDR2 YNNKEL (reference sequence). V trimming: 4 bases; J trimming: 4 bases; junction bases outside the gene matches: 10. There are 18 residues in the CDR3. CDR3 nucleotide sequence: TGTGCCAGCAGCCTAGGGACTAGCGGGGGCCGTTGGCCAGATACGCAGTATTTT. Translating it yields CASSLGTSGGRWPDTQYF.

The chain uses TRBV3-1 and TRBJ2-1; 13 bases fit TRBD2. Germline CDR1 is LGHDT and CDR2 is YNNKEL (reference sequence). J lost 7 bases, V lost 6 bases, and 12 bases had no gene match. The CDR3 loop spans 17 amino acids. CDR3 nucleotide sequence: TGTGCCAGCAGGCCCGGACTAGCGGGAGTCAGGGGGAATGAGCAGTTCTTC. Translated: CASRPGLAGVRGNEQFF.